These 9 T cell receptor beta chains came from one sample sequenced in a study of blood T cell repertoires in COVID-19. This table comes from immunoSEQ multiplex PCR, and its TCRdb copy is limited to in-frame clones, with some not included. This sample has 220,000 or so clones, with more than 65% found just once. Input material: peripheral blood. The receptors were gathered from a woman aged 55-69 years with acute or convalescent COVID-19.

This chain uses TRBV10-3 with TRBJ1-1; a weak D match, TRBD1 (6 bases). The CDR3 runs 15 residues. CDR1 and CDR2 (germline): ENHRY, SYGVKD. The ends were cut back, 10 bases at V and 2 bases at J, with 20 bases in the middle. The CDR3 reads CATSAQGWANTEAFF. The DNA for the CDR3 is TGTGCCACTAGTGCTCAGGGGTGGGCAAACACTGAAGCTTTCTTT.

The V call is TRBV19, the J call TRBJ1-1; D is ambiguous. CDR3 length equals 14 residues. With 0 bases removed from V and 3 bases from J, the gap between germline ends came to 8 bases. CDR1 is LNHDA, CDR2 SQIVND, per germline (reference sequence). In nucleotides, the CDR3 is TGTGCCAGTAGTATAGATAGCACCTACACTGAAGCTTTCTTT. This codes for CASSIDSTYTEAFF.

The rearrangement links TRBV4-1 to TRBJ1-4; D unclear. In germline, CDR1 is MGHRA, CDR2 YSYEKL. The germline V and J ends were trimmed by 1 base and 7 bases, with 19 bases remaining between them. CDR3 length equals 17 residues. CDR3 in amino acids: CASSQGRNIQGFEKLFF. The CDR3 DNA reads TGCGCCAGCAGCCAAGGGAGAAACATTCAAGGTTTTGAAAAACTGTTTTTT.

V and J are TRBV9 and TRBJ1-2; a possible D gene is TRBD1 (5 bases). Germline loops: CDR1 SGDLS, CDR2 YYNGEE. The CDR3 spans 16 residues. V lost 3 bases and J lost 2, with 17 bases in between. The CDR3 reads CASSEPAEQENYGYTF. The CDR3 DNA follows: TGTGCCAGCAGCGAGCCGGCGGAACAGGAGAACTATGGCTACACCTTC. Together with reference TRBV9 and TRBJ1-2, the CDR3 gives the full variable domain: DSGVTQTPKHLITATGQRVTLRCSPRSGDLSVYWYQQSLDQGLQFLIQYYNGEERAKGNILERFSAQQFPDLHSELNLSSLELGDSALYFCASSEPAEQENYGYTFGSGTRLTVV.

This clone has a handful of counts. This chain uses TRBV4-1 with TRBJ1-2, with 9 bases identical to TRBD1. The V segment lost 8 bases and the J segment 2 bases; nucleotides outside the gene matches: 12. CDR1 is MGHRA and CDR2 is YSYEKL in the germline V gene. This CDR3 has 16 amino acids. The CDR3 protein is CASRLQGQGQNYGYTF. The DNA for the CDR3 is TGCGCCAGCCGCCTGCAGGGACAGGGCCAAAACTATGGCTACACCTTC.

CDR3 sequence reads: CASSLSAGSYGYTF. The CDR3 DNA is TGTGCCAGCAGTTTATCGGCGGGCAGCTATGGCTACACCTTC. The rearrangement links TRBV28 to TRBJ1-2, with no clear D. The CDR3 runs to 14 residues. Between the trimmed V and J ends, which lost 1 base and 4 bases, there was a span of 10 bases. Looked up from germline, CDR1 is MDHEN and CDR2 is SYDVKM.

This clone has more than one count but fewer than ten. The chain joins TRBV30 to TRBJ1-4, with D possibly matching TRBD1 (6 bases). CDR3 length: 14 residues. Deletions cut 3 bases from V and 8 bases from J, with 16 bases between. Per germline, CDR1 GTSNPN and CDR2 SVGIG (reference sequence). The CDR3 reads CAWSALTRGEKLFF. CDR3 coding DNA: TGTGCCTGGAGCGCCCTAACTAGGGGGGAAAAACTGTTTTTT.

The chain links TRBV19 to TRBJ2-3, with 11 bases aligning to TRBD1. The CDR3 consists of 17 residues. With 6 bases clipped from V and 5 bases from J, the junction kept 13 bases outside the gene matches. CDR1 and CDR2 from the germline V gene are LNHDA and SQIVND (reference sequence). In nucleotides, the CDR3 is TGTGCCAGTAGCCCCGGTATGGGACAGGGGGGATTAGATACGCAGTATTTT. This gives the protein CASSPGMGQGGLDTQYF.

The V gene is TRBV28, the J gene TRBJ1-1, with D uncertain. In germline, CDR1 is MDHEN, CDR2 SYDVKM. V was clipped by 5 bases and J by 1 base, with 8 bases between them. The CDR3 has 13 residues. The CDR3 loop is CASSQTPNTEAFF. CDR3 bases: TGTGCCAGCAGTCAAACACCGAACACTGAAGCTTTCTTT.